This T cell receptor (beta chain) is from a study of OX40 agonist ivuxolimab in advanced cancers. This clone was counted only a few times. Its cognate antigen is unknown. Sequenced by immunoSEQ multiplex PCR; TCRdb stores in-frame clones only, minus some. The sample consists of tens of thousands of clones, under 90% of them appearing once. Study-wide findings and caveats: Certain nonresponders additionally had low normalized T-cell clonal expansion.

The CDR3 runs to 16 residues. The V gene end was trimmed by 3 bases and the J gene end by 0 bases; junction bases not matched to a gene: 6. CDR1 MNHNY and CDR2 SVGAGI come from the germline V gene (reference sequence). Systemic immunosuppression or autoimmune disease history was grounds to exclude patients. This chain connects TRBV6-6 to TRBJ1-1; 8 nucleotides align to TRBD1. This receptor was obtained from an adult with an advanced solid tumor such as melanoma, head and neck, liver or kidney cancer. The sequencing used CD4+ or CD8+ T cells sorted from blood, collected in a trial of the OX40 agonist ivuxolimab. The DNA of the CDR3 is TGTGCCAGCAGTTATTTCAAGGACAGGGTGAACACTGAAGCTTTCTTT. This codes for CASSYFKDRVNTEAFF.